This TCR beta chain was recovered during a study of OX40 agonist ivuxolimab in advanced cancers. Libraries were prepared by immunoSEQ multiplex PCR; TCRdb keeps only in-frame clonotypes and omits some of them. The sample has roughly 38,000 clones; around 90% are singletons. The length of the CDR3 is 13 residues. V shed 4 bases and J 8 bases; nucleotides not matched to a gene: 8. CDR1 is SGDLS, CDR2 YYNGEE, per germline. The source is an adult with an advanced solid tumor such as melanoma, head and neck, liver or kidney cancer. The chain couples TRBV9 to TRBJ1-2; 7 nucleotides match TRBD1. Sample: CD4+ or CD8+ T cells sorted from blood, taken in a trial of the OX40 agonist ivuxolimab. CDR3 in DNA: TGTGCCAGCAGCCTGGAGGGGGCGGGAGGCTACACCTTC. Protein: CASSLEGAGGYTF.